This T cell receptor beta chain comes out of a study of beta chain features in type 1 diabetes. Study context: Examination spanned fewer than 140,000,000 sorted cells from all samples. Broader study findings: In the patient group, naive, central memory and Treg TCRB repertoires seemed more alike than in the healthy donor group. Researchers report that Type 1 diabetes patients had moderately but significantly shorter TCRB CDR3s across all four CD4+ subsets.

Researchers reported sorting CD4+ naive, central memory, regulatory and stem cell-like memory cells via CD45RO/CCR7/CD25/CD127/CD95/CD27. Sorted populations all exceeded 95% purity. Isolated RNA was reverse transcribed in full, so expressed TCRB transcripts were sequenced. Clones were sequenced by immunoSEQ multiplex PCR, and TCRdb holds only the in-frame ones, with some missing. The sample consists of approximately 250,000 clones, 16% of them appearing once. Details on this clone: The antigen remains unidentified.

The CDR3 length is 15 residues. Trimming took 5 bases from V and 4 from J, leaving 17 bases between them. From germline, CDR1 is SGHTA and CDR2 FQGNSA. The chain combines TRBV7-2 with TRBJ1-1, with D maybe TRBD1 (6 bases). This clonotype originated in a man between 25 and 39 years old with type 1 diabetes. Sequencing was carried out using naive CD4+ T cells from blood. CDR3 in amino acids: CASSPNRAARTEAFF. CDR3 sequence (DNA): TGTGCCAGCAGCCCAAACAGGGCAGCGCGCACTGAAGCTTTCTTT.